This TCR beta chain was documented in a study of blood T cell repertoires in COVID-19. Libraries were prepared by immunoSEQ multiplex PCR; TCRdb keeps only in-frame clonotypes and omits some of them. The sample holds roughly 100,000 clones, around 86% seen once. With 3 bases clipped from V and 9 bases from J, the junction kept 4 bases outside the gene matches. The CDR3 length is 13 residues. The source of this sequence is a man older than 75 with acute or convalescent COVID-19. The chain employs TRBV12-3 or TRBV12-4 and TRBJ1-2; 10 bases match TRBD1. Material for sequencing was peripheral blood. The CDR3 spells CASSLGTGASYTF. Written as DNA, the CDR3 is TGTGCCAGCAGTTTGGGGACAGGGGCTAGCTACACCTTC.